The entry below describes one TCR beta chain. The source of the sample is a study of PD-L1 blockade in urothelial cancer. As for time point: pretreatment peripheral blood. Data came from immunoSEQ multiplex PCR; TCRdb stores just in-frame clones and leaves some out. The sample includes about 70,000 clones, approximately 87% seen only once; the top ten take 4.5%. Germline V gene lookup returns CDR1 LNHDA and CDR2 SQIVND (reference sequence). The CDR3 runs 13 residues. V lost 5 bases and J lost 2, with 10 bases in between. This material consisted of PBMCs, taken around atezolizumab (anti-PD-L1) treatment. This receptor was taken from a man aged 65 to 85 with urothelial cancer. The chain uses TRBV19 and TRBJ2-7; a possible D gene is TRBD1 (6 bases). DNA for the CDR3: TGTGCCAGTAGTTCGGGACAACCCTACGAGCAGTACTTC. Translated: CASSSGQPYEQYF.